What follows are 23 T cell receptor beta chains derived from one specimen sequenced in a study of T cell changes during pregnancy in multiple sclerosis. Measured with immunoSEQ multiplex PCR; TCRdb has only the in-frame clones, and not every one. Of roughly 80,000 clones in the sample, 93% were seen once. This sample comprised peripheral blood, obtained in the second trimester of pregnancy. These TCRs come from a female donor with multiple sclerosis, enrolled in a pregnancy study.

Here the CDR3 reads CASRRDSASTDTQYF. CDR3 DNA: TGTGCCAGCAGGCGGGACTCCGCTAGCACAGATACGCAGTATTTT. The genes are TRBV6-5 and TRBJ2-3; D is perhaps TRBD2 (6 bases). Germline lookup yields CDR1 MNHEY and CDR2 SVGAGI. V gave up 6 bases and J gave up 0 bases, with 13 bases separating them. This CDR3 contains 15 residues.

The CDR3 DNA sequence: TGTGCCAGCAGAAAACAGGGGGGCACAGATACGCAGTATTTT. Amino acids: CASRKQGGTDTQYF. The chain carries TRBV6-1 and TRBJ2-3; 8 bases line up with TRBD1. The CDR3 has 14 residues. After removal of 6 bases from V and 1 base from J, the junction contained 3 bases not matched to a gene. Germline V lookup: CDR1 MNHNS, CDR2 SASEGT.

This clone has a single count. The chain links TRBV29-1 to TRBJ2-7; D is unresolved. The germline V and J ends were trimmed by 5 bases and 3 bases, with 2 bases remaining between them. The germline V gene encodes CDR1 SQVTM and CDR2 ANQGSEA. The CDR3 is made up of 9 amino acids. In nucleotides, the CDR3 is TGCAGCGTTTACTACGAGCAGTACTTC. Amino acids: CSVYYEQYF.

The J gene is TRBJ1-2, the V gene TRBV5-1, with a possible D match to TRBD1 (6 bases). The V end was cut by 0 bases, the J end by 4 bases, with 16 bases between. The CDR3 extends over 16 amino acids. CDR1 and CDR2 from the germline V gene are SGHRS and YFSETQ. DNA for the CDR3: TGCGCCAGCAGCTTGGACCCAGGGGTTGACTCCTATGGCTACACCTTC. This gives the protein CASSLDPGVDSYGYTF.

V gene TRBV9 combines with J gene TRBJ2-3, with D perhaps matching TRBD1 (5 bases). CDR1 SGDLS and CDR2 YYNGEE come from the germline V gene. The CDR3 contains 14 residues. Trimming pared 0 bases from V and 4 bases from J, leaving 9 bases between. The CDR3 nucleotides are TGTGCCAGCAGCGTAGGGGGCATCGCAGATACGCAGTATTTT. Translation gives CASSVGGIADTQYF.

The V and J genes are TRBV6-5 and TRBJ1-5; the D gene is possibly TRBD1 (5 bases). The CDR3 spans 13 residues. Germline CDR1 MNHEY, CDR2 SVGAGI. V was shortened by 6 bases and J by 3 bases, with 9 bases between the two germline ends. The chain's CDR3 is CASRLGLNQPQHF. CDR3 in DNA: TGTGCCAGCAGGCTGGGGCTCAATCAGCCCCAGCATTTT.

The V and J genes are TRBV14 and TRBJ2-2; perhaps TRBD2 as D (5 bases). This CDR3 has 15 residues. Germline CDR1 is SGHDN and CDR2 is FVKESK. V was pared by 1 base and J by 6 bases, with 12 bases between. CDR3 region: CASSQVVAGAGELFF. CDR3 sequence (DNA): TGTGCCAGCAGCCAAGTAGTGGCCGGGGCCGGGGAGCTGTTTTTT.

The chain uses TRBV7-9 and TRBJ1-4; tentatively, D is TRBD1 (5 bases). The CDR3 is made up of 17 amino acids. Germline-derived CDR1 and CDR2 are SEHNR and FQNEAQ (reference sequence). Trimming stripped 1 base from V and 4 bases from J, with 16 bases between. CDR3 loop: CASSLGQRGQNNEKLFF. The CDR3 DNA follows: TGTGCCAGCAGCTTAGGTCAGCGGGGCCAAAATAATGAAAAACTGTTTTTT.

The chain links TRBV2 to TRBJ2-5; 8 nucleotides match TRBD1. Germline V gene lookup returns CDR1 SNHLY and CDR2 FYNNEI. CDR3 length: 13 amino acids. V shed 6 bases, J shed 6 bases, and the junction held 6 bases outside the gene matches. The CDR3 coding sequence is TGTGCCAGCAGCCAGGGGGCTGTGAAGACCCAGTACTTC. Translated: CASSQGAVKTQYF.

The chain couples TRBV7-3 to TRBJ2-7; 9 nucleotides line up with TRBD2. The V gene's germline CDR1 is SGHTA and CDR2 FQGTGA. The trim removed 8 bases at V and 5 bases at J, leaving 4 bases unmatched. The CDR3 is 12 residues long. This CDR3 reads CASGAGGHEQYF. The CDR3, as DNA: TGTGCCAGCGGAGCGGGGGGTCACGAGCAGTACTTC.

The chain combines TRBV6-1 with TRBJ2-3; TRBD1 agrees at 7 bases. The J segment lost 0 bases and the V segment lost 3 bases, leaving 3 bases of the junction unmatched. The length of the CDR3 is 15 residues. Looked up from germline, CDR1 is MNHNS and CDR2 is SASEGT. Written as DNA, the CDR3 is TGTGCCAGCAGTGACGGGACAGCTAGCACAGATACGCAGTATTTT. Amino acids: CASSDGTASTDTQYF.

The rearrangement joins TRBV7-2 to TRBJ2-7, with D possibly matching TRBD2 (6 bases). Trimming stripped 1 base from V and 2 bases from J, with 9 bases between. Per germline, CDR1 SGHTA and CDR2 FQGNSA. The CDR3 contains 14 residues. The CDR3 DNA is TGTGCCAGCAGCTTAGGGTTAGCGGCCTACGAGCAGTACTTC. Translated, it gives CASSLGLAAYEQYF.

This chain joins TRBV9 and TRBJ2-7; D call uncertain. The germline V gene has CDR1 SGDLS and CDR2 YYNGEE. The V gene lost 2 bases and the J gene lost 0 bases, with 9 bases spanning the gap. The CDR3 is 14 residues long. This CDR3 is CASSVSADSYEQYF. For the CDR3, the DNA is TGTGCCAGCAGCGTGTCTGCAGACTCCTACGAGCAGTACTTC.

This chain links TRBV11-2 with TRBJ2-5; 8 bases fit TRBD2. CDR1 SGHAT and CDR2 FQNNGV come from the germline V gene. The V segment lost 3 bases and the J segment 5 bases; nucleotides outside the gene matches: 5. The CDR3 length is 14 residues. The CDR3 region is CASSFGGRRETQYF. Written as DNA, the CDR3 is TGTGCCAGCAGCTTCGGCGGGAGGAGGGAGACCCAGTACTTC.

The chain couples TRBV19 to TRBJ1-1, with D perhaps matching TRBD1 (5 bases). V shed 1 base and J shed 1 base, with 10 bases lying between them. The CDR3 loop spans 15 amino acids. In germline, CDR1 is LNHDA, CDR2 SQIVND (reference sequence). This CDR3 reads CASSIVGVGNTEAFF. As DNA, the CDR3 is TGTGCCAGTAGTATAGTAGGGGTCGGGAACACTGAAGCTTTCTTT.

The V and J genes are TRBV5-5 and TRBJ2-2; D is perhaps TRBD2 (5 bases). The CDR3 extends over 16 amino acids. Germline V CDR1 and CDR2: SGHKS, YYEKEE (reference sequence). Trimming removed 3 bases at V and 5 bases at J, with 17 bases between. The CDR3 DNA is TGTGCCAGCAGCTCCCCACTAGGAAGTAGTACCGGGGAGCTGTTTTTT. This codes for CASSSPLGSSTGELFF.

The rearrangement uses TRBV7-9 and TRBJ1-1; 7 bases are shared with TRBD1. Germline V gives CDR1 SEHNR, CDR2 FQNEAQ (reference sequence). This CDR3 contains 13 residues. V lost 5 bases, J lost 7 bases, and 7 bases stayed unmatched. The chain's CDR3 is CASSRGTVFEAFF. In DNA form, the CDR3 reads TGTGCCAGCAGCCGCGGGACAGTTTTTGAAGCTTTCTTT.

The chain combines TRBV6-5 with TRBJ2-5; TRBD1 is a possible D gene (5 bases). The germline gives CDR1 MNHEY, CDR2 SVGAGI. Trimming cost V 6 bases and J 4 bases, with 12 bases left between them. The CDR3 is 13 amino acids. DNA of the CDR3: TGTGCCAGCAGCCCCAGGGCCGCAGAGACCCAGTACTTC. The encoded protein is CASSPRAAETQYF.

The chain couples TRBV19 to TRBJ1-5, with D possibly matching TRBD1 (6 bases). V lost 5 bases to trimming and J lost 0 bases, with 11 bases between them. This CDR3 is built from 15 residues. The germline V gene has CDR1 LNHDA and CDR2 SQIVND (reference sequence). CDR3 bases: TGTGCCAGTAGTCGGGACAACTATAGCAATCAGCCCCAGCATTTT. This translates into CASSRDNYSNQPQHF.

The chain recombines TRBV21-1 with TRBJ2-3; whether TRBD1, the table's D call, matches the DNA was not checked. TRBV21-1 is noted as a pseudogene. There are 18 residues in the CDR3. CDR3 region: CASSKGGDRVLGTDTQYF. The CDR3 region has the DNA TGTGCCAGCAGCAAAGGGGGAGACAGGGTATTGGGCACAGATACGCAGTATTTT.

V gene TRBV7-2 combines with J gene TRBJ1-1, with D perhaps TRBD1 (6 bases). The CDR3 is made up of 16 amino acids. V dropped 1 base and J dropped 2 bases, with 14 bases sitting between them. Germline V CDR1 and CDR2: SGHTA, FQGNSA. CDR3 nucleotides: TGTGCCAGCAGCTTAGGGGTTTTGGGGGCTAACACTGAAGCTTTCTTT. Translating it yields CASSLGVLGANTEAFF.

The rearrangement uses TRBV10-2 and TRBJ2-5; D is possibly TRBD2 (5 bases). Germline lookup yields CDR1 WSHSY and CDR2 SAAADI. Trimming left V 6 bases short and J 5 bases short, with 13 bases between. The CDR3 runs to 13 residues. CDR3 DNA sequence: TGCGCCAGCAGGGGGAGCGGTGTGGAGACCCAGTACTTC. This gives the protein CASRGSGVETQYF.

This chain joins TRBV25-1 and TRBJ1-6; 7 nucleotides match TRBD1. V shed 6 bases, J shed 7 bases, and the junction held 3 bases outside the gene matches. There are 13 residues in the CDR3. Germline CDR1 reads MGHDK; CDR2 reads SYGVNS. The CDR3 is CASSLTGNSPLHF. CDR3 coding DNA: TGTGCCAGCAGCCTGACAGGGAATTCACCCCTCCACTTT.